Listed here are 18 T cell receptor beta chains from one sample, sequenced in a study of shared clonotypes between healthy human individuals. TCRdb's copy holds only in-frame clones and misses some; the assay was immunoSEQ multiplex PCR. The sample records about 2 million clones, about 94% being singletons. Naive CD8 isolation took CD45RO-negative cells positively selected for CCR7 and excluded terminally differentiated effector memory CD45RA+ cells. Sequencing input: naive CD8+ T cells sorted from blood. These receptor sequences come from a man aged 18 to 29 in good health.

The chain couples TRBV10-3 to TRBJ1-1, with D unclear. The CDR3 is made up of 15 amino acids. The V end lost 11 bases, the J end lost 0 bases, and 19 bases lay between the germline ends. The V gene's germline CDR1 is ENHRY and CDR2 SYGVKD. The DNA of the CDR3 is TGTGCCTCCGGGGAGGGTCCGACCATGAACACTGAAGCTTTCTTT. Residues: CASGEGPTMNTEAFF.

This clone came up once. The V gene is TRBV5-6, the J gene TRBJ1-1; unclear D gene. Germline V gene sequence: CDR1 SGHDT, CDR2 YYEEEE. CDR3 size: 16 residues. Trimming removed 0 bases from V and 0 bases from J, with 12 bases in between. CDR3 sequence: CASSLVADPLNTEAFF. Written as DNA, the CDR3 is TGTGCCAGCAGCTTGGTGGCAGACCCGCTGAACACTGAAGCTTTCTTT.

The chain carries TRBV5-6 and TRBJ2-1; D unclear. Germline CDR1 SGHDT, CDR2 YYEEEE. Trimming took off 5 bases at V and 4 bases at J, with 10 bases between the two ends. The length of the CDR3 is 13 residues. The CDR3 region has the DNA TGTGCCAGCAGACTCGGACGGTACAATGAGCAGTTCTTC. This encodes CASRLGRYNEQFF.

The gene calls are TRBV27 and TRBJ2-7, with 7 bases matching TRBD2. CDR1 is MNHEY, CDR2 SMNVEV, per germline (reference sequence). This CDR3 is 15 amino acids long. Germline trimming cut 3 bases from V and 0 bases from J; bases unmatched to any gene: 5. This chain's CDR3 is CASSFGAGVSYEQYF. In DNA form, the CDR3 reads TGTGCCAGCAGTTTTGGGGCGGGGGTCTCCTACGAGCAGTACTTC.

The chain uses TRBV6-1 and TRBJ1-5; no reliable D call. The CDR3 loop spans 14 amino acids. V was cut by 1 base and J by 7 bases, with 11 bases left in between. The germline V gene encodes CDR1 MNHNS and CDR2 SASEGT. The CDR3 nucleotides are TGTGCCAGCAGTGAAGTTAGGGATCGGCAGCCCCAGCATTTT. It encodes CASSEVRDRQPQHF.

V gene TRBV6-5 combines with J gene TRBJ2-1; TRBD2 is a possible D gene (6 bases). CDR1 and CDR2 from the germline V gene are MNHEY and SVGAGI. The CDR3 has 14 amino acids. The V end was cut by 2 bases, the J end by 8 bases, with 13 bases between. CDR3 nucleotide sequence: TGTGCCAGCAGTTACCGACGGGGGACGGATGAGCAGTTCTTC. Amino acid sequence: CASSYRRGTDEQFF.

This chain joins TRBV7-9 and TRBJ2-7; D perhaps matches TRBD2 (7 bases). The V end lost 4 bases, the J end lost 7 bases, and 17 bases lay between the germline ends. Germline-derived CDR1 and CDR2 are SEHNR and FQNEAQ (reference sequence). The CDR3 is 14 amino acids. CDR3 nucleotide sequence: TGTGCCAGCAGCTACGGGGGGACAAATACTGAGCAGTACTTC. As protein: CASSYGGTNTEQYF.

A remark on this clone: Other DNA variants within this sample encode the same CDR3. V is TRBV7-9 and J is TRBJ2-2; D is undetermined. Trimming left V 4 bases short and J 5 bases short, with 5 bases between. CDR3 length: 12 residues. In germline, CDR1 is SEHNR, CDR2 FQNEAQ (reference sequence). The CDR3 region is CASSSPTGELFF. In DNA form, the CDR3 reads TGTGCCAGCAGCTCCCCGACCGGGGAGCTGTTTTTT.

This sequence joins TRBV6-1 and TRBJ1-6; possibly TRBD1 for D (5 bases). The CDR3 sequence is 17 residues long. The germline CDR1 and CDR2 sequences are MNHNS and SASEGT. Trimming took 2 bases from V and 1 from J, leaving 12 bases between them. The CDR3 bases are TGTGCCAGCAGTGAATTGGCGAGGGGATCCTATAATTCACCCCTCCACTTT. The encoded protein is CASSELARGSYNSPLHF.

This clone has a handful of counts. V is TRBV13 and J is TRBJ2-7, with D unresolved. V shed 0 bases and J shed 5 bases, with 2 bases lying between them. The CDR3 length is 11 residues. Germline-derived CDR1 and CDR2 are PRHDT and FYEKMQ (reference sequence). CDR3 sequence (DNA): TGTGCCAGCAGCTTAGGCCACGAGCAGTACTTC. Translating it yields CASSLGHEQYF.

The rearrangement joins TRBV15 to TRBJ2-3, with 10 bases aligning to TRBD1. V was clipped by 3 bases and J by 4 bases; unmatched bases: 10. Per the germline V gene, CDR1 is LNHNV and CDR2 is YYDKDF (reference sequence). CDR3 length equals 17 residues. The CDR3 loop is CATSSTSGQGVADTQYF. In nucleotides, the CDR3 is TGTGCCACCAGCAGCACTTCCGGACAGGGGGTCGCAGATACGCAGTATTTT.

The V and J genes are TRBV10-3 and TRBJ2-4; no definite D call. This CDR3 is 16 amino acids long. From germline, CDR1 is ENHRY and CDR2 SYGVKD. The V gene lost 0 bases and the J gene lost 1 base, with 10 bases spanning the gap. The CDR3 protein is CAISESLIPAKNIQYF. The CDR3 nucleotides read TGTGCCATCAGTGAGTCACTGATCCCCGCCAAAAACATTCAGTACTTC.

Only one count was recorded for this clone. This chain joins TRBV10-1 and TRBJ2-7, with 9 bases that match TRBD1. CDR3 length equals 15 residues. Germline CDR1 is WNHNN and CDR2 is SYGVQD (reference sequence). V lost 5 bases to trimming and J lost 2 bases; unmatched junction nucleotides: 7. CDR3 sequence: CASSPSGTGTYEQYF. The CDR3 DNA is TGCGCCAGCAGTCCTTCCGGGACAGGGACCTACGAGCAGTACTTC.

The chain combines TRBV9 with TRBJ2-2; TRBD2 aligns across 8 bases. The CDR3 is 16 amino acids. Losses at the gene ends were 2 bases for V and 3 bases for J; bases not matched to a gene: 6. CDR1 is SGDLS and CDR2 is YYNGEE in the germline V gene. The chain's CDR3 is CASSVTLGGDTGELFF. In DNA, the CDR3 is TGTGCCAGCAGCGTGACCCTCGGGGGGGACACCGGGGAGCTGTTTTTT.

J is TRBJ2-2 and V is TRBV6-5; no firm D call. Germline CDR1 reads MNHEY; CDR2 reads SVGAGI. The length of the CDR3 is 15 residues. Deletions cut 2 bases from V and 4 bases from J, with 11 bases between. This CDR3 reads CASSYEQSATGELFF. CDR3 DNA: TGTGCCAGCAGTTACGAGCAGTCCGCCACCGGGGAGCTGTTTTTT.

The V and J genes are TRBV19 and TRBJ2-7; 9 bases agree with TRBD1. Germline V gives CDR1 LNHDA, CDR2 SQIVND (reference sequence). There are 15 residues in the CDR3. V shed 2 bases, J shed 6 bases, and the junction held 8 bases outside the gene matches. CDR3 sequence: CASSILGTGFSEQYF. The CDR3 DNA is TGTGCCAGTAGTATATTGGGGACAGGGTTCTCCGAGCAGTACTTC. The variable domain in full, with the rest retrieved from reference TRBV19 and TRBJ2-7, is DGGITQSPKYLFRKEGQNVTLSCEQNLNHDAMYWYRQDPGQGLRLIYYSQIVNDFQKGDIAEGYSVSREKKESFPLTVTSAQKNPTAFYLCASSILGTGFSEQYFGPGTRLTVT.

The gene calls are TRBV10-1 and TRBJ2-1, with 7 bases identical to TRBD1. Unmatched junction bases numbered 9, after V lost 9 bases and J lost 4 bases. The CDR3 runs to 14 residues. Germline V CDR1 and CDR2: WNHNN, SYGVQD (reference sequence). The DNA for the CDR3 is TGCGCCAGTGGTAGGGGGCTCGGTTACAATGAGCAGTTCTTC. This codes for CASGRGLGYNEQFF.

This clone was observed once. The chain combines TRBV5-4 with TRBJ2-1; 11 bases are a match to TRBD2. From germline, CDR1 is SGHNT and CDR2 YYREEE (reference sequence). This CDR3 region has 15 residues. V dropped 0 bases and J dropped 8; count of bases not matched to a gene: 4. The CDR3 nucleotides read TGTGCCAGCAGCTTGGGTAGCGGGAGGGCGGATGAGCAGTTCTTC. As protein: CASSLGSGRADEQFF.